This T cell receptor beta chain originates from a study of blood T cell repertoires in COVID-19. Background on the study: Samples representing acute and convalescent COVID-19 were sourced from the United States, Italy and Spain. T cells, B-cell-depleted T cells, or PBMCs supplied cDNA or gDNA.

In the original workflow: Amplification with reference gene primers provided the estimates of nucleated cell counts. Repertoires were generated with immunoSEQ multiplex PCR, while TCRdb's copy carries only in-frame clones and drops some. V, J and clone size derive from that table, while D and trimming were established from the DNA sequence. The sample comprises 120,000 or so clones, roughly 85% of which are singletons, and approximately 6.6% rests with the top ten. Germline assignment: CDR1 SSHAT and CDR2 FNYEAQ (reference sequence). Trimming removed 1 base at V and 3 bases at J, with 16 bases between. The CDR3 is made up of 17 amino acids.

Sequenced input: peripheral blood. V and J are TRBV7-7 and TRBJ1-5, with a weak D call TRBD1 (5 bases). This TCR was sampled from a man older than 75 with active or convalescent COVID-19. CDR3 residues: CASSLVVGLGHNQPQHF. As DNA, the CDR3 is TGTGCCAGCAGCTTAGTGGTGGGTTTGGGGCACAATCAGCCCCAGCATTTT.